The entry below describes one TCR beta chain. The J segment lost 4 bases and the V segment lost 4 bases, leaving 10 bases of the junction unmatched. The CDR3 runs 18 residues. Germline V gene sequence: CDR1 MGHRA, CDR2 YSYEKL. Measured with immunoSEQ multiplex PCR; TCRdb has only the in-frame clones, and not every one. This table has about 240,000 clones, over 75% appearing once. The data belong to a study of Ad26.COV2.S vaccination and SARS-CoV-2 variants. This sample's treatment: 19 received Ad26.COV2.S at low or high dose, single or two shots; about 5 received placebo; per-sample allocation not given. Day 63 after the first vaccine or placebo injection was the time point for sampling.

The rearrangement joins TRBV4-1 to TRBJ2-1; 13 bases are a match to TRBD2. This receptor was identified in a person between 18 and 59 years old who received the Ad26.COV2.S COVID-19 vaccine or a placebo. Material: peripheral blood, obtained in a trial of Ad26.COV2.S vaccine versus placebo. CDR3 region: CASSLTGTSGAGYNEQFF. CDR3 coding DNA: TGCGCCAGCAGCCTAACCGGGACTAGCGGGGCCGGATACAATGAGCAGTTCTTC.